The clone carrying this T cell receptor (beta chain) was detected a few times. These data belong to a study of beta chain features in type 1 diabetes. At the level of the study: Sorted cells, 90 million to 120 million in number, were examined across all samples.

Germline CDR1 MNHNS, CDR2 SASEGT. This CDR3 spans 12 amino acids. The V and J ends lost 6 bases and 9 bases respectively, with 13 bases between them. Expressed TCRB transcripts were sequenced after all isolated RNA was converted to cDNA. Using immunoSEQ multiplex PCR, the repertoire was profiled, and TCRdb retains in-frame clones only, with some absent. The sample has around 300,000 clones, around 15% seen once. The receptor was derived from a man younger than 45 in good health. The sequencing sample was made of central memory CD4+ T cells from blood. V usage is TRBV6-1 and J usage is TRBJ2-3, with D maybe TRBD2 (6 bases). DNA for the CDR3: TGTGCCAGCAGCCTAGGACTAATGACGCAGTATTTT. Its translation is CASSLGLMTQYF.